This T cell receptor (beta chain) emerged from a study of HIV-infected patients and healthy controls. cDNA was made from approximately 500 ng RNA using alpha and beta constant primers. Using multiplexing indices, alpha and beta chain libraries were generated apart by chain-specific third strand synthesis. A single primer pair per chain amplified all rearrangements, with per-molecule barcodes. TCRdb ran MiXCR on the 5' RACE reads and lists one entry per CDR3 protein. The repertoire holds about 9,100 distinct CDR3 sequences, with about 7% as singletons. CDR1 is DFQATT, CDR2 SNEGSKA, per germline (reference sequence). The V gene end was trimmed by 3 bases and the J gene end by 0 bases; junction bases not matched to a gene: 15. CDR3 length: 18 amino acids. All unsorted peripheral T cells were captured because whole blood was used without fractionation. This clonotype was found many times.

The TCR originated in an adult with HIV infection. The material sequenced was blood, taken before antiretroviral therapy. The chain has TRBV20-1 and TRBJ1-1, with 8 bases lining up with TRBD1. The CDR3 sequence is CSASRRQGRRDMNTEAFF. Here the CDR3 DNA reads TGCAGTGCTAGCCGGAGACAGGGGCGGCGAGACATGAACACTGAAGCTTTCTTT.